This is a list of T cell receptor beta chains from one sample in a study of blood T cell repertoires in COVID-19. Generated by immunoSEQ multiplex PCR, the TCRdb table keeps only in-frame clones and is missing some. Among tens of thousands of clones listed, approximately 90% were seen once. The sample comprised peripheral blood. The receptors here all came from a man aged 25-45 years with active or convalescent COVID-19. Each CDR3 is given with its conserved first and last residue. The D gene is left open where the match is weak. Some rows mark clone size as missing; the rest say once, few, many or name a class of expanded clone.

d_gene	v_gene	abundance	j_gene	CDR3aa	CDR3nt
TRBD1	TRBV7-3	-	TRBJ1-2	CASSPSPGQGVGYTF	TGTGCCAGCAGCCCGAGCCCGGGACAGGGGGTTGGCTACACCTTC
TRBD2	TRBV14	-	TRBJ2-4	CASSPQTPSGGALQYF	TGTGCCAGCAGCCCACAGACTCCATCGGGGGGAGCTCTTCAGTACTTC
TRBD2	TRBV5-8	-	TRBJ2-5	CASNPGLAGVETQYF	TGTGCCAGCAACCCGGGACTAGCGGGAGTAGAGACCCAGTACTTC
TRBD1	TRBV6-5	-	TRBJ2-7	CASSYTGAGAEQYF	TGTGCCAGCAGTTACACAGGGGCCGGCGCCGAGCAGTACTTC
-	TRBV6-2/TRBV6-3	-	TRBJ2-1	CASSLAGNEQFF	TGTGCCAGCAGCCTCGCCGGGAATGAGCAGTTCTTC
-	TRBV5-4	-	TRBJ1-1	CASSQKGVDTEAFF	TGTGCCAGCAGCCAGAAGGGGGTCGACACTGAAGCTTTCTTT
-	TRBV3-1/TRBV3-2	-	TRBJ2-3	CASSLRQSTDTQYF	TGTGCCAGCAGCCTACGACAGAGCACAGATACGCAGTATTTT
-	TRBV24-1	-	TRBJ2-3	CATSDPGQFGDTQYF	TGTGCCACCAGTGATCCAGGACAGTTTGGAGATACGCAGTATTTT
-	TRBV30	-	TRBJ1-6	CAWRTDRRYNSPLHF	TGTGCCTGGAGGACCGACAGACGATATAATTCACCCCTCCACTTT
TRBD1	TRBV6-5	-	TRBJ1-2	CASINSGGGLYGYTF	TGTGCCAGCATAAATAGCGGAGGGGGCCTCTATGGCTACACCTTC
-	TRBV29-1	few	TRBJ1-2	CSVEETVNGYTF	TGCAGCGTTGAAGAGACTGTGAATGGCTACACCTTC
-	TRBV24-1	-	TRBJ2-1	CATSMGGEHFWQFF	TGTGCCACCTCGATGGGGGGAGAACATTTTTGGCAGTTCTTC
-	TRBV5-6	-	TRBJ1-4	CASSLIQGIGSEKLFF	TGTGCCAGCAGCTTAATACAGGGCATCGGAAGTGAAAAACTGTTTTTT
-	TRBV2	few	TRBJ1-3	CASSERTVGNTIYF	TGTGCCAGCAGTGAAAGGACAGTTGGAAACACCATATATTTT
-	TRBV7-2	once	TRBJ1-1	CASSLRSLITEAFF	TGTGCCAGCAGCTTACGCAGTCTGATCACTGAAGCTTTCTTT
-	TRBV5-1	once	TRBJ1-6	CASSIHVQGSSYNSPLHF	TGCGCCAGCAGCATCCACGTCCAGGGGAGCTCCTATAATTCACCCCTCCACTTT
TRBD2	TRBV7-6	-	TRBJ2-2	CASSVVPAGGATGELFF	TGTGCCAGCAGCGTGGTCCCAGCGGGAGGGGCCACCGGGGAGCTGTTTTTT
-	TRBV14	-	TRBJ1-2	CASSQTGANYGYTF	TGTGCCAGCAGCCAAACAGGCGCCAACTATGGCTACACCTTC
-	TRBV7-2	few	TRBJ2-1	CASSYRAVSYNEQFF	TGTGCCAGCAGCTACCGCGCGGTCTCCTACAATGAGCAGTTCTTC
-	TRBV5-1	-	TRBJ2-1	CASTLQGHSYNEQFF	TGCGCCAGCACCCTACAGGGCCACTCCTACAATGAGCAGTTCTTC
TRBD1	TRBV29-1	-	TRBJ2-6	CSVGQGAGANVLTF	TGCAGCGTAGGACAGGGGGCTGGGGCCAACGTCCTGACTTTC
TRBD2	TRBV10-1	-	TRBJ2-2	CASSYRDSGLAECTGELFF	TGCGCCAGCAGCTACCGGGACAGCGGACTAGCGGAGTGCACCGGGGAGCTGTTTTTT
-	TRBV5-8	-	TRBJ1-5	CASSLGVSGINQPQHF	TGTGCCAGCAGCTTGGGTGTTTCAGGGATTAATCAGCCCCAGCATTTT
TRBD1	TRBV11-2	-	TRBJ1-2	CASSPLRGRFYGYTF	TGTGCCAGCAGCCCCCTCAGGGGGCGCTTCTATGGCTACACCTTC
-	TRBV11-2	-	TRBJ1-3	CASSLDLGRAIYTIYF	TGTGCCAGCAGCTTAGATCTGGGCAGGGCAATATACACCATATATTTT
-	TRBV9	-	TRBJ1-1	CASSVQGNTEAFF	TGTGCCAGCAGCGTACAGGGGAACACTGAAGCTTTCTTT
-	TRBV6-4	-	TRBJ1-2	CAITESGGYTF	TGTGCCATCACAGAAAGTGGGGGCTACACCTTC
TRBD1	TRBV6-5	few	TRBJ2-7	CASSRQGTYEQYF	TGTGCCAGCAGCCGACAGGGAACCTACGAGCAGTACTTC
TRBD1	TRBV6-2/TRBV6-3	-	TRBJ2-1	CASSYTTGVNEQFF	TGTGCCAGCAGTTATACGACAGGGGTCAATGAGCAGTTCTTC
TRBD2	TRBV6-4	few	TRBJ2-2	CASESSGRELFF	TGTGCCAGCGAATCTAGCGGCAGGGAGCTGTTTTTT
-	TRBV19	-	TRBJ2-2	CASSMGTLNTGELFF	TGTGCCAGTAGTATGGGGACACTAAACACCGGGGAGCTGTTTTTT
TRBD2	TRBV9	-	TRBJ2-3	CASSVDASGVGADTQYF	TGTGCCAGCAGCGTAGATGCTAGCGGGGTTGGGGCAGATACGCAGTATTTT
-	TRBV7-9	-	TRBJ2-3	CASSLVAGSLHTQYF	TGTGCCAGCAGCTTAGTCGCAGGGTCTCTACATACGCAGTATTTT
TRBD1	TRBV5-8	-	TRBJ1-5	CASSADRGLGQPQHF	TGTGCCAGCAGCGCGGACAGGGGGCTAGGACAGCCCCAGCATTTT
-	TRBV23-1	-	TRBJ2-3	CASSPPQWSLFGTQYF	TGCGCCAGCAGTCCACCGCAGTGGTCTCTTTTTGGTACGCAGTATTTT
-	TRBV2	-	TRBJ1-3	CARQGRTAGNTIYF	TGTGCCAGACAGGGAAGGACCGCCGGAAACACCATATATTTT
-	TRBV9	once	TRBJ2-7	CASSVEPSYEQYF	TGTGCCAGCAGCGTAGAGCCGAGCTACGAGCAGTACTTC
-	TRBV25-1	once	TRBJ2-1	CASSDPIRTEYNEQFF	TGTGCCAGCAGTGACCCAATCCGGACAGAATACAATGAGCAGTTCTTC
TRBD2	TRBV5-6	-	TRBJ2-3	CASSPFFSGRLEDTQYF	TGTGCCAGCAGCCCCTTTTTCAGCGGGAGGTTGGAAGATACGCAGTATTTT
TRBD1	TRBV5-6	-	TRBJ2-2	CASSLDSTGGHTGELFF	TGTGCCAGCAGCCTAGACTCGACAGGGGGTCACACCGGGGAGCTGTTTTTT
-	TRBV29-1	-	TRBJ1-2	CSLFKRGYGYTF	TGCAGCTTATTCAAACGGGGCTATGGCTACACCTTC
-	TRBV2	-	TRBJ2-1	CASKPGIYNEQFF	TGTGCCAGCAAACCAGGAATATACAATGAGCAGTTCTTC
TRBD1	TRBV3-1/TRBV3-2	-	TRBJ2-7	CASSQTGDSYEQYF	TGTGCCAGCAGCCAAACAGGGGACTCCTACGAGCAGTACTTC
-	TRBV12-5	-	TRBJ1-6	CATGQGNSSPLHF	TGTGCTACCGGTCAGGGCAACAGTTCACCCCTCCACTTT
-	TRBV5-4	-	TRBJ2-1	CASTTTRGEQFF	TGTGCCAGCACCACAACCAGGGGTGAGCAGTTCTTC
TRBD1	TRBV5-1	-	TRBJ2-7	CASSPARTGKAYEQYF	TGCGCCAGCAGCCCCGCCCGGACAGGGAAGGCCTACGAGCAGTACTTC
TRBD1	TRBV5-1	-	TRBJ2-5	CASSRTRQGGKETQYF	TGCGCCAGCAGCAGAACTCGACAGGGGGGAAAAGAGACCCAGTACTTC
-	TRBV2	-	TRBJ2-1	CASSVRSGSYNEQFF	TGTGCCAGCAGTGTAAGGAGCGGATCCTACAATGAGCAGTTCTTC